The 14 T cell receptor beta chains listed next were all sequenced from one sample in a study of identical twins (dated by TCRdb to the mid-2010s). Preparation of the library involved 5' RACE. For sequencing, an Illumina HiSeq 2000 was employed. Using fastp at Q25 and MiXCR, TCRdb reprocessed the public reads and kept productive beta chains. For every CDR3 protein sequence, its rows merge into one entry that carries the most common genes and DNA. The table for this sample lists fewer than 900,000 distinct CDR3 sequences; 21% of them were counted only once. Roughly 4.3% of the sample lies in the top ten. Separately, the same data were catalogued under a study of T cells expressing NK-cell markers.

The sample was PBMCs. These receptors all come from a woman between 18 and 30 years old in good health.

The chain links TRBV11-2 to TRBJ2-3; D is unclear. Germline CDR1 reads SGHAT; CDR2 reads FQNNGV. Trimming took off 1 base at V and 2 bases at J, with 7 bases between the two ends. This CDR3 contains 14 residues. The CDR3 spells CASSLAAPTDTQYF. CDR3 DNA sequence: TGTGCCAGCAGCTTAGCCGCACCCACAGATACGCAGTATTTT.

This clonotype came up many times. At one end the junction does not follow the germline gene, possibly because of a read error. The chain links TRBV7-9 to TRBJ1-2; 7 bases align to TRBD1. Germline V gene data show CDR1 as SEHNR and CDR2 as FQNEAQ (reference sequence). CDR3 length equals 16 residues. The CDR3 spells CASSPRNDRANSGYTF. In nucleotides, the CDR3 is TGTGCCAGCAGCCCAAGGAACGACAGGGCTAACTCTGGCTACACCTTC.

The chain couples TRBV5-6 to TRBJ2-7; no clear D gene. The germline CDR1 and CDR2 sequences are SGHDT and YYEEEE. The V gene lost 4 bases and the J gene lost 5 bases, with 19 bases spanning the gap. The CDR3 is 15 amino acids. CDR3 coding DNA: TGTGCCAGCAGCCCCCCACCCCTTTCGGGCGACGAGCAGTACTTC. Encoded protein: CASSPPPLSGDEQYF.

This chain uses TRBV7-7 with TRBJ2-3; 13 bases line up with TRBD2. The V and J ends lost 5 bases and 6 bases, in that order; junction bases with no gene match: 2. The germline gives CDR1 SSHAT, CDR2 FNYEAQ (reference sequence). The CDR3 spans 14 residues. The chain's CDR3 is CASSQTSGGDTQYF. As DNA, the CDR3 is TGTGCCAGCAGCCAGACTAGCGGGGGGGATACGCAGTATTTT.

This clonotype has a handful of counts. This chain connects TRBV20-1 to TRBJ2-7, with TRBD2 identical over 9 bases. The J segment lost 1 base and the V segment lost 3 bases, leaving 7 bases of the junction unmatched. CDR1 DFQATT and CDR2 SNEGSKA come from the germline V gene (reference sequence). The CDR3 length is 15 residues. DNA of the CDR3: TGCAGTGCTAGCACCCTAGCGGGGCGTTCCTACGAGCAGTACTTC. Translated, it gives CSASTLAGRSYEQYF.

This clonotype came up a few times. This chain joins TRBV12-3 or TRBV12-4 and TRBJ1-2, with 9 bases that match TRBD1. Trimming took 6 bases from V and 6 from J; bases not matched to a gene: 5. The CDR3 loop spans 13 amino acids. CDR3 amino acids: CASSPGQGDGYTF. In nucleotides, the CDR3 is TGTGCCAGCAGCCCGGGACAGGGTGATGGCTACACCTTC.

The chain has TRBV10-3 and TRBJ1-1; D is undetermined. CDR3 length equals 11 residues. Germline V lookup: CDR1 ENHRY, CDR2 SYGVKD. V was clipped by 6 bases and J by 8 bases, with 10 bases between them. The CDR3 region is CAIRNGIEAFF. For the CDR3, the DNA is TGTGCCATCAGGAACGGGATCGAAGCTTTCTTT.

This rearrangement joins TRBV25-1 to TRBJ1-1, with D unclear. V was shortened by 4 bases and J by 5 bases, with 8 bases between the two germline ends. This CDR3 comprises 12 residues. CDR1 and CDR2 from the germline V gene are MGHDK and SYGVNS. CDR3 amino acids: CASSAPGTEAFF. CDR3 DNA: TGTGCCAGCAGTGCTCCCGGTACTGAAGCTTTCTTT.

Only a few counts were recorded for this clonotype. The chain uses TRBV20-1 and TRBJ2-7; D gene ambiguous. The CDR3 spans 12 residues. Germline CDR1 is DFQATT and CDR2 is SNEGSKA (reference sequence). V was pared by 2 bases and J by 2 bases, with 7 bases between. As DNA, the CDR3 is TGCAGTGCTAGACCACAGACCTACGAGCAGTACTTC. This sequence encodes CSARPQTYEQYF.

The table lists this clonotype with a few counts. CDR3 bases: TGCAGTGCCAGGGAGTGGACCGGGACAGATGAGCAGTTCTTC. Protein: CSAREWTGTDEQFF. The J gene is TRBJ2-1, the V gene TRBV20-1, with 7 bases that match TRBD1. Per the germline V gene, CDR1 is DFQATT and CDR2 is SNEGSKA (reference sequence). The CDR3 is made up of 14 amino acids. The ends lost 6 bases at V and 8 bases at J; junction bases unmatched: 13.

This clonotype was counted a few times. The V and J genes are TRBV5-6 and TRBJ2-7; TRBD1 agrees at 9 bases. Germline CDR1 reads SGHDT; CDR2 reads YYEEEE. This CDR3 comprises 16 residues. Trimming cost V 2 bases and J 5 bases; bases outside gene matches: 11. The CDR3 DNA reads TGTGCCAGCAGCTTCGCCGGGACAGGGAGGAGGAACGAGCAGTACTTC. This sequence encodes CASSFAGTGRRNEQYF.

The CDR3 nucleotides read TGTGCCAGCAGCCTAGAACAGGGGGCCGAGCAGTACTTC. Residues: CASSLEQGAEQYF. The chain employs TRBV9 and TRBJ2-7; 9 bases line up with TRBD1. This CDR3 is 13 amino acids long. Germline V gives CDR1 SGDLS, CDR2 YYNGEE. V was clipped by 4 bases and J by 6 bases; unmatched bases: 5.

The genes are TRBV3-1 and TRBJ2-1; D could derive from TRBD1 or TRBD2 (6 bases each). CDR1 LGHDT and CDR2 YNNKEL come from the germline V gene (reference sequence). V was pared by 6 bases and J by 8 bases, with 11 bases between. The CDR3 has 12 amino acids. The CDR3 DNA reads TGTGCCAGCAGTCAAAGGGGGGATGAGCAGTTCTTC. It translates to CASSQRGDEQFF.

This clonotype was counted a few times. The junction does not match germline at one end; this may be a read error. The V and J genes are TRBV10-3 and TRBJ2-7; TRBD1 is a possible D gene (6 bases). Germline V gene lookup returns CDR1 ENHRY and CDR2 SYGVKD. The CDR3 is made up of 11 amino acids. In DNA form, the CDR3 reads TGTGCCATCAGGGGACGGGACACCGTGTTTTTC. Amino acids: CAIRGRDTVFF.